These T cell receptor beta chains were read from a single sample in a study of identical twins. TCRdb analysed the 5' RACE reads with MiXCR anew, one entry per CDR3 protein. Of more than 600,000 distinct CDR3 sequences in the sample, 15% to 20% were seen once. These data were also reused for a study on T cells expressing NK-cell markers.

Sequencing input: PBMCs. These receptors originate from a woman aged 18-30 years in good health. Both conserved end residues are part of each CDR3. Fields, in order: CDR3 protein, CDR3 DNA, D gene, clone size, J gene, V gene. The D gene is left open where the match is weak. Size is stated for part of the rows, as once, few or many counts, or as a class when the clone is expanded.

CASTQNRVGTEAFF TGTGCCAGCACCCAAAACAGGGTTGGCACTGAAGCTTTCTTT NA NA TRBJ1-1 TRBV12-3/TRBV12-4
CASSQVMAGGVREQYF TGCGCCAGCAGCCAAGTTATGGCGGGAGGGGTTAGGGAGCAGTACTTC TRBD2 few TRBJ2-7 TRBV4-3
CASSTGQGAGEQYF TGCGCCAGCAGCACGGGACAGGGCGCTGGCGAGCAGTACTTC TRBD1 NA TRBJ2-7 TRBV5-1
CASSADYLSYNEQFF TGTGCCAGCAGCGCGGACTATCTCTCCTACAATGAGCAGTTCTTC NA NA TRBJ2-1 TRBV7-9
CSATKRDNNEQFF TGCAGTGCTACCAAGCGGGATAACAATGAGCAGTTCTTC TRBD2 few TRBJ2-1 TRBV20-1
CASSPRQGITDTQYF TGTGCCAGCAGTCCTCGACAGGGGATCACAGATACGCAGTATTTT TRBD1 NA TRBJ2-3 TRBV6-5
CATSDPHSRGSHEQFF TGTGCCACCAGTGATCCCCACTCGCGCGGCTCCCATGAGCAGTTCTTC NA NA TRBJ2-1 TRBV24-1
CSATRGLEGAFF TGCAGTGCTACCCGGGGACTAGAAGGAGCTTTCTTT NA few TRBJ1-1 TRBV20-1
CASSQRAKAGVYEQYF TGTGCCAGCAGCCAACGGGCAAAAGCGGGGGTTTACGAGCAGTACTTC TRBD2 once TRBJ2-7 TRBV3-1
CASSHGDRGGSDTQYF TGCGCCAGCAGCCACGGGGACAGGGGAGGGTCAGATACGCAGTATTTT TRBD1 NA TRBJ2-3 TRBV4-1
CASKVEGAYTF TGTGCCAGCAAAGTCGAGGGGGCCTACACCTTC TRBD1 few TRBJ1-2 TRBV6-5
CASNRDLPDIQYF TGTGCCAGCAACAGGGACCTCCCCGACATTCAGTACTTC NA few TRBJ2-4 TRBV6-1
CAISDPQRSSYEQYF TGTGCCATCAGTGACCCCCAGCGGAGCTCCTACGAGCAGTACTTC NA many TRBJ2-7 TRBV10-3
CAISPVNNQPQHF TGTGCCATCAGTCCTGTAAACAATCAGCCCCAGCATTTT NA NA TRBJ1-5 TRBV10-3
CSVHDGLANTGELFF TGCAGCGTTCATGACGGGCTCGCGAACACCGGGGAGCTGTTTTTT NA few TRBJ2-2 TRBV29-1
CASSIRQGLYEQYF TGTGCCAGCAGTATCAGACAGGGTCTCTACGAGCAGTACTTC TRBD1 few TRBJ2-7 TRBV12-3/TRBV12-4
CASRTQGNTEAFF TGTGCCAGCCGAACACAGGGGAACACTGAAGCTTTCTTT NA NA TRBJ1-1 TRBV12-3/TRBV12-4
CASRLAGGIVRADTQYF TGTGCCTCTCGGCTAGCGGGAGGAATTGTTCGCGCAGATACGCAGTATTTT TRBD2 NA TRBJ2-3 TRBV7-2
CSVGSQATDTQYF TGCAGCGTTGGGTCACAAGCCACAGATACGCAGTATTTT NA many TRBJ2-3 TRBV29-1
CASSLSGFDTQYF TGTGCCAGCAGCTTATCTGGCTTCGATACGCAGTATTTT NA many TRBJ2-3 TRBV7-2
CASSESQLAVSSYEQYF TGTGCCAGCAGTGAATCTCAGCTAGCGGTGAGCTCCTACGAGCAGTACTTC TRBD2 NA TRBJ2-7 TRBV6-1
CASSSLTRGQETQYF TGTGCCAGCAGCTCTCTGACTCGGGGCCAAGAGACCCAGTACTTC NA NA TRBJ2-5 TRBV6-4
CSAQGGVVGYEQYF TGCAGTGCACAGGGCGGGGTAGTCGGTTACGAGCAGTACTTC NA few TRBJ2-7 TRBV20-1
CASIPAGGDEQYF TGTGCCAGCATCCCCGCAGGGGGCGACGAGCAGTACTTC TRBD1 NA TRBJ2-7 TRBV6-6
CASTSGTGSTDTQYF TGTGCCAGCACCTCCGGGACAGGTAGCACAGATACGCAGTATTTT TRBD1 NA TRBJ2-3 TRBV6-2/TRBV6-3
CASSQTGFEQYF TGTGCCAGCAGCCAAACGGGGTTCGAGCAGTACTTC NA NA TRBJ2-7 TRBV3-1
CAISDRQGFSSGANVLTF TGTGCCATCAGTGACAGACAGGGCTTTAGCTCTGGGGCCAACGTCCTGACTTTC TRBD1 NA TRBJ2-6 TRBV10-3
CATSDPDGYNEQFF TGTGCCACCAGTGACCCGGACGGCTACAATGAGCAGTTCTTC NA few TRBJ2-1 TRBV24-1
CSVLGQTMNTEAFF TGCAGTGTATTAGGACAAACCATGAACACTGAAGCTTTCTTT NA NA TRBJ1-1 TRBV20-1
CASSRKLAGADTQYF TGCGCCAGCAGCCGAAAACTAGCGGGAGCAGATACGCAGTATTTT TRBD2 few TRBJ2-3 TRBV4-3
CASSLGRTGTDTQYF TGCGCCAGCAGCTTGGGTAGGACAGGGACAGATACGCAGTATTTT TRBD1 few TRBJ2-3 TRBV5-1
CAVGEGLAGRSEQFF TGTGCCGTTGGGGAGGGCCTAGCGGGACGGAGTGAGCAGTTCTTC TRBD2 NA TRBJ2-1 TRBV6-2/TRBV6-3
CASSQERGAGLLEQYF TGCGCCAGCAGCCAAGAAAGAGGAGCGGGTCTCTTGGAGCAGTACTTC NA few TRBJ2-7 TRBV4-3
CAISERVLSNTEAFF TGTGCCATCAGTGAGAGGGTTTTGAGCAACACTGAAGCTTTCTTT NA few TRBJ1-1 TRBV10-3
CASSYGGGYTDTQYF TGTGCCAGCAGCTACGGCGGCGGATACACAGATACGCAGTATTTT NA few TRBJ2-3 TRBV7-2
CASSYDASVTDTQYF TGTGCCAGCAGTTACGATGCTAGCGTGACAGATACGCAGTATTTT NA few TRBJ2-3 TRBV6-5
CSANRLAGRSYEQYF TGCAGTGCTAACAGGCTAGCGGGACGGTCCTACGAGCAGTACTTC TRBD2 few TRBJ2-7 TRBV20-1
CASSARTGRGRTEAFF TGTGCCAGCAGTGCCCGGACAGGGAGGGGGAGGACTGAAGCTTTCTTT TRBD1 few TRBJ1-1 TRBV6-1
CASSLSTPNTQYF TGTGCCAGCAGCTTAAGCACCCCCAATACGCAGTATTTT NA NA TRBJ2-3 TRBV7-2
CSARVVEANYGYTF TGCAGTGCTAGAGTGGTAGAAGCTAACTATGGCTACACCTTC NA few TRBJ1-2 TRBV20-1
CASSPRQGGHEQYF TGTGCCAGCTCACCGAGACAGGGGGGGCACGAGCAGTACTTC TRBD1 few TRBJ2-7 TRBV18
CASSLGRLEDTQYF TGCGCCAGCAGCTTGGGTCGACTAGAAGATACGCAGTATTTT NA NA TRBJ2-3 TRBV5-1
CASKAQSINSEAFF TGTGCCAGTAAGGCACAGTCCATCAATTCCGAAGCTTTCTTT NA NA TRBJ1-1 TRBV19
CSALRGVEQYF TGCAGTGCTCTGAGGGGGGTCGAGCAGTACTTC NA few TRBJ2-7 TRBV20-1
CASSFIGRGEQFF TGTGCCAGCAGCTTCATCGGTAGGGGTGAGCAGTTCTTC NA NA TRBJ2-1 TRBV7-9
CSARDPVDSLNEQFF TGCAGTGCTAGAGATCCTGTAGATTCACTTAATGAGCAGTTCTTC NA NA TRBJ2-1 TRBV20-1
CASSENNEQFF TGCGCCAGCAGTGAGAACAATGAGCAGTTCTTC NA few TRBJ2-1 TRBV10-1
CASSWWGKQANEQFF TGTGCCAGCAGCTGGTGGGGTAAACAAGCCAATGAGCAGTTCTTC NA few TRBJ2-1 TRBV7-2
CSVDSVLNTEAFF TGCAGCGTTGATAGTGTTTTGAACACTGAAGCTTTCTTT NA NA TRBJ1-1 TRBV29-1
CASISTGADTQYF TGTGCCAGCATTTCAACCGGGGCAGATACGCAGTATTTT NA NA TRBJ2-3 TRBV12-3/TRBV12-4
CATSYGGLETQYF TGTGCCACCAGTTACGGCGGCCTAGAGACCCAGTACTTC NA NA TRBJ2-5 TRBV15
CASSFRTSRGYEQYF TGTGCCAGCAGCTTCCGGACTAGCCGCGGTTACGAGCAGTACTTC TRBD2 NA TRBJ2-7 TRBV6-1
CAGRGDSYEQYF TGTGCCGGAAGAGGGGACAGCTACGAGCAGTACTTC TRBD1 NA TRBJ2-7 TRBV2
CASFRREGTEAFF TGTGCCTCCTTTCGAAGGGAGGGGACTGAAGCTTTCTTT NA few TRBJ1-1 TRBV24-1
CASSPQGSSNTQYF TGTGCCAGCAGCCCCCAGGGGTCCTCGAATACGCAGTATTTT NA few TRBJ2-3 TRBV5-6
CASLPIAGGDTQYF TGTGCCAGTCTCCCCATAGCGGGAGGAGATACGCAGTATTTT TRBD2 NA TRBJ2-3 TRBV9
CSANQGRNQPQHF TGCAGTGCTAATCAGGGACGGAATCAGCCCCAGCATTTT NA few TRBJ1-5 TRBV20-1
CASSLVGAGSYEQYF TGTGCCAGCAGTTTAGTGGGGGCCGGATCCTACGAGCAGTACTTC NA few TRBJ2-7 TRBV27
CASSPNNGLAGGTDTQYF TGTGCCAGCAGCCCAAATAACGGACTAGCGGGCGGTACAGATACGCAGTATTTT TRBD2 few TRBJ2-3 TRBV9
CASSKRTNDYEQFF TGTGCCAGCAGCAAAAGGACTAACGACTATGAGCAGTTCTTC NA NA TRBJ2-1 TRBV5-6